A single sample is the source of the 27 T cell receptor beta chains below, sequenced in a study of cytomegalovirus exposure and HLA in healthy donors. Profiling relied on immunoSEQ multiplex PCR, and the TCRdb table lists in-frame clones only, not all of them. This sample yields roughly 130,000 clones, of which approximately 87% are seen a single time; 2.9% belongs to the top ten. The material sequenced was PBMCs. These receptors originate from a man aged 18 to 35 in good health and CMV-seronegative.

This clone was seen once. The genes are TRBV10-3 and TRBJ2-5; maybe TRBD2 (6 bases). V was shortened by 3 bases and J by 1 base, with 12 bases between the two germline ends. Germline CDR1 reads ENHRY; CDR2 reads SYGVKD. This CDR3 has 15 residues. CDR3 protein: CAISEERAPQETQYF. CDR3 DNA: TGTGCCATCAGTGAAGAGCGGGCCCCCCAAGAGACCCAGTACTTC.

This chain uses TRBV9 with TRBJ2-1; unclear D gene. V lost 2 bases and J 0 bases, leaving 6 bases between the germline ends. CDR3 length equals 14 residues. CDR1 SGDLS and CDR2 YYNGEE come from the germline V gene. The DNA for the CDR3 is TGTGCCAGCAGCGTCGGGTACTCCTACAATGAGCAGTTCTTC. This codes for CASSVGYSYNEQFF.

This sequence joins TRBV5-1 and TRBJ1-1; 8 bases align to TRBD1. The germline V gene has CDR1 SGHRS and CDR2 YFSETQ. V gave up 0 bases and J gave up 11 bases; unmatched junction bases: 12. The CDR3 has 15 amino acids. CDR3 sequence: CASSLGGPGTGDAFF. CDR3 sequence (DNA): TGCGCCAGCAGCTTGGGGGGCCCGGGGACAGGAGATGCTTTCTTT.

The J gene is TRBJ2-7, the V gene TRBV2; D uncertain. The CDR3 extends over 11 amino acids. Germline CDR1 SNHLY, CDR2 FYNNEI. Deletions cut 4 bases from V and 2 bases from J, with 3 bases between. In DNA, the CDR3 is TGTGCCAGCAGTGCCGCCTACGAGCAGTACTTC. Its translation is CASSAAYEQYF. The full variable domain, its missing parts supplied by reference TRBV2 and TRBJ2-7, is EPEVTQTPSHQVTQMGQEVILRCVPISNHLYFYWYRQILGQKVEFLVSFYNNEISEKSEIFDDQFSVERPDGSNFTLKIRSTKLEDSAMYFCASSAAYEQYFGPGTRLTVT.

The rearrangement uses TRBV7-9 and TRBJ1-2; D remains unclear. V lost 5 bases to trimming and J lost 4 bases, with 17 bases between them. Germline V gives CDR1 SEHNR, CDR2 FQNEAQ (reference sequence). The CDR3 extends over 15 amino acids. The CDR3 protein is CASSVPVERGYGYTF. The CDR3, as DNA: TGTGCCAGCAGCGTACCGGTGGAACGAGGCTATGGCTACACCTTC.

V and J are TRBV5-1 and TRBJ2-7; the D gene is possibly TRBD1 (6 bases). The ends were cut back, 4 bases at V and 4 bases at J, with 18 bases in the middle. CDR1 SGHRS and CDR2 YFSETQ come from the germline V gene. The CDR3 contains 15 residues. In DNA, the CDR3 is TGCGCCAGCAGCCTCAGGTCAGGGCAGGGGTACGAGCAGTACTTC. It is translated as CASSLRSGQGYEQYF. The full variable domain, with the rest looked up from reference TRBV5-1 and TRBJ2-7, is KAGVTQTPRYLIKTRGQQVTLSCSPISGHRSVSWYQQTPGQGLQFLFEYFSETQRNKGNFPGRFSGRQFSNSRSEMNVSTLELGDSALYLCASSLRSGQGYEQYFGPGTRLTVT.

As DNA, the CDR3 is TGCAGCGTTCTCGAGGGCCCCGGCGGCCACGAGCAGTACTTC. Protein product: CSVLEGPGGHEQYF. V and J are TRBV29-1 and TRBJ2-7, with D possibly TRBD2 on 5 matching bases. CDR1 and CDR2 (germline): SQVTM, ANQGSEA. This CDR3 has 14 amino acids. Between the trimmed V and J ends, which lost 5 bases and 5 bases, there was a span of 19 bases.

Remarks on this clone: This CDR3 is also generated by other DNA sequences in the sample. The chain recombines TRBV7-2 with TRBJ2-3; D unclear. V was clipped by 5 bases and J by 2 bases, with 5 bases between them. Germline V gives CDR1 SGHTA, CDR2 FQGNSA. The CDR3 consists of 12 residues. CDR3 loop: CASSPYTDTQYF. CDR3 bases: TGTGCCAGCAGCCCCTACACAGATACGCAGTATTTT. Combining the CDR3 with reference TRBV7-2 and TRBJ2-3 gives the whole variable domain GAGVSQSPSNKVTEKGKDVELRCDPISGHTALYWYRQSLGQGLEFLIYFQGNSAPDKSGLPSDRFSAERTGGSVSTLTIQRTQQEDSAVYLCASSPYTDTQYFGPGTRLTVL.

V usage is TRBV6-1 and J usage is TRBJ1-5, with TRBD1 matching 7 bases. The CDR3 extends over 16 amino acids. The trim removed 4 bases at V and 0 bases at J, leaving 6 bases unmatched. Germline V lookup: CDR1 MNHNS, CDR2 SASEGT. CDR3 in amino acids: CASSGGTAYSNQPQHF. The CDR3, as DNA: TGTGCCAGCAGTGGGGGGACAGCGTATAGCAATCAGCCCCAGCATTTT.

V and J are TRBV25-1 and TRBJ2-3; D is uncertain. The germline V gene encodes CDR1 MGHDK and CDR2 SYGVNS. CDR3 length equals 15 residues. Deletions cut 3 bases from V and 14 bases from J, with 24 bases between. The CDR3 nucleotides are TGTGCCAGCAGTGATGAGAGGTCGCCCACACTATCGGTGTATTTT. Translation gives CASSDERSPTLSVYF.

The count of this clone is one. V usage is TRBV4-3 and J usage is TRBJ2-3; 9 nucleotides line up with TRBD1. The CDR3 is 16 residues long. V dropped 0 bases and J dropped 4; count of bases not matched to a gene: 5. From germline, CDR1 is LGHNA and CDR2 YSLEER. The DNA for the CDR3 is TGCGCCAGCAGCCAAGATCCCGGGACAGGGTCAGATACGCAGTATTTT. This gives the protein CASSQDPGTGSDTQYF.

The CDR3 DNA sequence: TGTGCCAGCAGCTTGGTGGGACAGGGCTACAATGAGCAGTTCTTC. It translates to CASSLVGQGYNEQFF. The rearrangement joins TRBV5-4 to TRBJ2-1, with 9 bases fitting TRBD1. The CDR3 runs to 15 residues. V lost 0 bases, J lost 3 bases, and 1 base stayed unmatched. Germline CDR1 reads SGHNT; CDR2 reads YYREEE (reference sequence).

This chain connects TRBV4-1 to TRBJ2-7, with D maybe TRBD1 (6 bases). Germline V CDR1 and CDR2: MGHRA, YSYEKL. This CDR3 comprises 16 residues. Trimming cost V 2 bases and J 4 bases, with 18 bases left between them. The DNA for the CDR3 is TGCGCCAGCAGCCAATCCGGGCCCCTCGGGACATACGAGCAGTACTTC. It specifies CASSQSGPLGTYEQYF.

V usage is TRBV13 and J usage is TRBJ1-4; possible D gene TRBD1, 6 bases. Germline V gene sequence: CDR1 PRHDT, CDR2 FYEKMQ (reference sequence). The CDR3 contains 14 residues. The V end was cut by 5 bases, the J end by 7 bases, with 14 bases between. The CDR3 sequence is CASSPSWGLEKLFF. The CDR3 DNA reads TGTGCCAGCAGCCCCAGTTGGGGGCTTGAAAAACTGTTTTTT.

The chain joins TRBV6-6 to TRBJ1-1, with D perhaps TRBD1 (6 bases). Per germline, CDR1 MNHNY and CDR2 SVGAGI (reference sequence). The CDR3 spans 14 residues. Deletions cut 8 bases from V and 2 bases from J, with 15 bases between. The CDR3 region is CASDVQGTNTEAFF. CDR3 coding DNA: TGTGCCAGCGATGTACAGGGTACCAACACTGAAGCTTTCTTT.

This clone was seen a single time. The CDR3 sequence is CASSPGLAGETQYF. DNA of the CDR3: TGTGCCAGCAGCCCGGGACTAGCCGGGGAGACCCAGTACTTC. The chain couples TRBV7-6 to TRBJ2-5; 9 nucleotides agree with TRBD2. Germline CDR1 SGHVS, CDR2 FNYEAQ. There are 14 residues in the CDR3. Trimming cost V 5 bases and J 5 bases; bases outside gene matches: 6.

The chain employs TRBV4-1 and TRBJ2-3; TRBD2 matches at 8 bases. CDR1 and CDR2 (germline): MGHRA, YSYEKL. CDR3 length: 13 residues. V lost 6 bases to trimming and J lost 4 bases; unmatched junction nucleotides: 3. The CDR3 nucleotides read TGCGCCAGCAGTCTGCGGGGGGCAGATACGCAGTATTTT. Its translation: CASSLRGADTQYF.

The chain joins TRBV27 to TRBJ1-3; tentatively, D is TRBD1 (6 bases). V was cut by 5 bases and J by 4 bases, with 12 bases left in between. There are 14 residues in the CDR3. Germline values: CDR1 MNHEY, CDR2 SMNVEV (reference sequence). CDR3 nucleotide sequence: TGTGCCAGCAGTATACAGGGAGCCGGAAACACCATATATTTT. The encoded protein is CASSIQGAGNTIYF.

The chain carries TRBV27 and TRBJ1-4, with a possible D match to TRBD1 (6 bases). The CDR3 is 15 residues long. The V end lost 1 base, the J end lost 5 bases, and 11 bases lay between the germline ends. CDR1 is MNHEY, CDR2 SMNVEV, per germline (reference sequence). Written as DNA, the CDR3 is TGTGCCAGCAGTTTATTTACAGGGATCAATGAAAAACTGTTTTTT. Encoded protein: CASSLFTGINEKLFF.

The chain carries TRBV9 and TRBJ2-2, with D possibly being TRBD1 (5 bases). From germline, CDR1 is SGDLS and CDR2 YYNGEE. This CDR3 has 15 residues. V lost 3 bases and J lost 8, with 17 bases in between. The CDR3 region is CASSAGGTGRGELFF. CDR3 nucleotide sequence: TGTGCCAGCAGCGCAGGCGGAACAGGCCGGGGGGAGCTGTTTTTT.

This chain joins TRBV11-3 and TRBJ2-5, with 7 bases that match TRBD1. The CDR3 spans 12 residues. Germline assignment: CDR1 SGHNT and CDR2 YENEEA. The junction had 4 bases not matched to a gene; V was cut back by 8 bases and J by 4 bases. CDR3 nucleotides: TGTGCCAGCGTCCGACAGGGAGAGACCCAGTACTTC. This gives the protein CASVRQGETQYF.

The rearrangement joins TRBV2 to TRBJ2-5; the match to TRBD1 covers 7 bases. The CDR3 is made up of 12 amino acids. The V segment lost 4 bases and the J segment 4 bases; nucleotides outside the gene matches: 0. Germline lookup yields CDR1 SNHLY and CDR2 FYNNEI. CDR3 in DNA: TGTGCCAGCAGTGCAGGGGGAGAGACCCAGTACTTC. Amino acids: CASSAGGETQYF.

The chain has TRBV2 and TRBJ2-1; 11 bases match TRBD1. Trimming removed 4 bases from V and 6 bases from J; junction bases left unmatched: 5. Germline CDR1 SNHLY, CDR2 FYNNEI. The CDR3 runs to 15 residues. CDR3 DNA: TGTGCCAGCAGTGTAGGACAGGGGGCCCTCAATGAGCAGTTCTTC. Its protein is CASSVGQGALNEQFF.

The chain has TRBV27 and TRBJ2-1; TRBD2 agrees at 13 bases. Unmatched junction bases numbered 2, after V lost 8 bases and J lost 10 bases. The CDR3 is made up of 12 amino acids. From germline, CDR1 is MNHEY and CDR2 SMNVEV (reference sequence). The CDR3: CASRTSGREQFF. Written as DNA, the CDR3 is TGTGCCAGCCGGACTAGCGGGAGAGAGCAGTTCTTC.

The chain couples TRBV7-6 to TRBJ1-1; D may be TRBD1 (6 bases). The CDR3 spans 14 residues. V was trimmed by 1 base and J by 5 bases, leaving 11 bases between them. CDR1 and CDR2 from the germline V gene are SGHVS and FNYEAQ. CDR3 bases: TGTGCCAGCAGCTTAGGCGGGGGGCGAACTGAAGCTTTCTTT. This codes for CASSLGGGRTEAFF.

The rearrangement uses TRBV2 and TRBJ2-3, with 11 positions matching TRBD2. V gave up 10 bases and J gave up 4 bases; unmatched junction bases: 13. This CDR3 has 16 residues. Germline-derived CDR1 and CDR2 are SNHLY and FYNNEI. The chain's CDR3 is CATPQASGGSSDTQYF. CDR3 bases: TGTGCCACCCCGCAGGCTAGCGGGGGGTCGTCAGATACGCAGTATTTT.

This chain joins TRBV4-1 and TRBJ2-5, with TRBD1 identical over 9 bases. Germline CDR1 MGHRA, CDR2 YSYEKL. J was trimmed by 5 bases and V by 0 bases; bases with no gene match: 7. The CDR3 has 16 residues. CDR3 amino acids: CASSQEGGTGLETQYF. The CDR3 DNA reads as TGCGCCAGCAGCCAAGAGGGAGGGACAGGGCTGGAGACCCAGTACTTC.